The clone carrying this T cell receptor beta chain has a count of ten or more. The antigen remains unidentified. Time point denoted: patch test 1, 2 weeks after DPC sensitization. Treatment denoted: therapeutic diphenylcyclopropenone sensitization with weekly scalp DPC. The authors' total RNA extraction used unfractionated whole blood. Suited to DPC and affected by alopecia, the donors ranged from 18 to 70 years old. This sample is part of a study of human T cells and chemical hapten exposure. CDR1 is SQVTM and CDR2 is ANQGSEA in the germline V gene. CDR3 length: 13 amino acids. The V gene end was trimmed by 4 bases and the J gene end by 1 base; junction bases not matched to a gene: 1. TCRdb re-derived calls from the RACE reads in MiXCR, one entry per CDR3 protein. The sample has over 35,000 distinct CDR3 sequences; 3.5% to 4% are singletons. Study-level results: Significantly more large CDR3 similarity clusters were formed by expanded TCRs than by controls.

Specimen: whole blood, collected in connection with sensitization to the hapten diphenylcyclopropenone (DPC). This receptor was obtained from a man between 50 and 59 years old with alopecia areata. Some clones in this sample may be carry-over from other donors' samples. The chain joins TRBV29-1 to TRBJ2-5; 9 positions agree with TRBD1. The CDR3 DNA follows: TGCAGCGTTGGGACAGGGGCCCAAGAGACCCAGTACTTC. As protein: CSVGTGAQETQYF.